This T cell receptor (beta chain) emerged from a study of cytomegalovirus exposure and HLA in healthy donors. The study's findings and limits: Accurate prediction of HLA-A and HLA-B alleles (for most subjects) was reportedly achieved from TCR beta sequences. It was about 150 TCR beta chains that were listed as cytomegalovirus-associated.

PCR was performed using 60 Vbeta and 13 Jbeta primers. Clones were read by immunoSEQ multiplex PCR, and TCRdb kept only the in-frame ones, dropping some. The repertoire holds 150,000 to 200,000 clones, more than 65% seen once, with around 5.9% in the top ten. Turning to this clone: Its target is not known.

Trimming shortened V by 1 base and J by 0 bases, and 15 bases separated the two germline ends. The germline V gene encodes CDR1 SNHLY and CDR2 FYNNEI. The CDR3 is made up of 17 amino acids. The chain links TRBV2 to TRBJ2-5; D is ambiguous. This clonotype was sampled from a woman aged 25 to 39 in good health and CMV-seropositive. The sequencing sample was made of PBMCs. The CDR3 DNA reads TGTGCCAGCAGTGAAGGCGTTTGGCGGCAGTACCAAGAGACCCAGTACTTC. It specifies CASSEGVWRQYQETQYF. The full variable domain, its missing parts supplied by reference TRBV2 and TRBJ2-5, is EPEVTQTPSHQVTQMGQEVILRCVPISNHLYFYWYRQILGQKVEFLVSFYNNEISEKSEIFDDQFSVERPDGSNFTLKIRSTKLEDSAMYFCASSEGVWRQYQETQYFGPGTRLLVL.